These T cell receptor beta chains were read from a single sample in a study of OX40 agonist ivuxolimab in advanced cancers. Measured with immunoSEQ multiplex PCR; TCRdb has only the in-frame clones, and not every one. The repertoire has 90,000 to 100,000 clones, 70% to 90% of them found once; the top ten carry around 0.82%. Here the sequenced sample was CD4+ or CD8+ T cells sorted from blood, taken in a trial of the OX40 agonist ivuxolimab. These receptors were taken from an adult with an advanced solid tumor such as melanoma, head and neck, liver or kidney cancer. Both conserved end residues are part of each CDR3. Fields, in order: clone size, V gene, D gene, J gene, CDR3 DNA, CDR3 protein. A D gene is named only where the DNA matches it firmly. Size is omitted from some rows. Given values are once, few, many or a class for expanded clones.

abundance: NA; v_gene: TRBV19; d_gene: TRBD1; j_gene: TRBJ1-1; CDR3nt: TGTGCCAGTAGTATCAGGGGGCCGATGAACACTGAAGCTTTCTTT; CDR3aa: CASSIRGPMNTEAFF
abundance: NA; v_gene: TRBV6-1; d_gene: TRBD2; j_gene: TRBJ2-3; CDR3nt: TGTGCCAGCAGGGGACTAGCGGCTAGCACAGATACGCAGTATTTT; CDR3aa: CASRGLAASTDTQYF
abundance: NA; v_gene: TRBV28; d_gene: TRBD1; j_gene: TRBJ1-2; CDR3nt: TGTGCCAGCAGGCCATCGACAGGGAATGGCTACACCTTC; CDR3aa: CASRPSTGNGYTF
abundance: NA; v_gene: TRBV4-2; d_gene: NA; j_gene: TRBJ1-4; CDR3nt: TGTGCCAGCAGCCAAGATAGGGGAGGAAGAGATGAAAAACTGTTTTTT; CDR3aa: CASSQDRGGRDEKLFF
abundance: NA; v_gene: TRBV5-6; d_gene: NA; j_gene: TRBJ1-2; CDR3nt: TGTGCCAGCAGCTTGAAGGGGTTTGGCTACACCTTC; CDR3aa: CASSLKGFGYTF
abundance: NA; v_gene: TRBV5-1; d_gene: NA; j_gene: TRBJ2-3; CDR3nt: TGCGCCAGCACCCCATTGGGGGCGGGAGATACGCAGTATTTT; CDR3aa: CASTPLGAGDTQYF
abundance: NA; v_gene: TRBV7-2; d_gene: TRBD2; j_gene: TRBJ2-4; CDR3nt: TGTGCCAGCAGCCCCCCGGGGGGAGGAAACATTCAGTACTTC; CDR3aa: CASSPPGGGNIQYF
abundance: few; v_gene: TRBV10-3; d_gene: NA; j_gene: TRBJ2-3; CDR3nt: TGTGCCATCAAAGGTACGGGTTGGCAAGATACGCAGTATTTT; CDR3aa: CAIKGTGWQDTQYF
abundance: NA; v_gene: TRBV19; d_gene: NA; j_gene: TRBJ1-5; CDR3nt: TGTGCCAGTACCCCGGAGGGGAGCTATAGCAATCAGCCCCAGCATTTT; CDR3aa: CASTPEGSYSNQPQHF
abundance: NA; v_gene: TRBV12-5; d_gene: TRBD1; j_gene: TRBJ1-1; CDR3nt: TGTGCTAGTGGTTATTTAGAGGCTTGGCAGGGGGCAAAGGACACTGAAGCTTTCTTT; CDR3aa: CASGYLEAWQGAKDTEAFF
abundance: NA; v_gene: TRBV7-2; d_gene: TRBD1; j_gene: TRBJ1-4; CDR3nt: TGTGCCAGCAGCTCGGGACAGGGGGCAGCAACTAATGAAAAACTGTTTTTT; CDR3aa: CASSSGQGAATNEKLFF
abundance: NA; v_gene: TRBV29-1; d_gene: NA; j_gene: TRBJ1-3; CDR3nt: TGCAGCGTTATCCTCTCTGGAAACACCATATATTTT; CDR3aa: CSVILSGNTIYF
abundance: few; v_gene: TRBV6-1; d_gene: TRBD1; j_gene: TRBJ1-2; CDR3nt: TGTGCCAGCAGTGAAGGGACAGGGGCTCGGCACTATGGCTACACCTTC; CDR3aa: CASSEGTGARHYGYTF
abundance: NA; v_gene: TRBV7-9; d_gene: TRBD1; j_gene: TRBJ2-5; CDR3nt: TGTGCCAGCAGCTCTCAGGGACAGGGACGACTAAAGTACCAAGAGACCCAGTACTTC; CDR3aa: CASSSQGQGRLKYQETQYF
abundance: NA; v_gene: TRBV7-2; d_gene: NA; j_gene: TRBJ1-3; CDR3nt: TGTGCCAGCAGCTTTGGGGGATTCGGAAACACCATATATTTT; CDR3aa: CASSFGGFGNTIYF
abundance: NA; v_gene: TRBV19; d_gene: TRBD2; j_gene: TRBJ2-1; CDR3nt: TGTGCCAGTAGTATCGCACTAGCGGGAGCGGTTGAGCAGTTCTTC; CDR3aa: CASSIALAGAVEQFF
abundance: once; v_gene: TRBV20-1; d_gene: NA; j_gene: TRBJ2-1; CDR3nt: TGCAGTGCTAGAGATGGGCGGGAGCAGTTCTTC; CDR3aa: CSARDGREQFF
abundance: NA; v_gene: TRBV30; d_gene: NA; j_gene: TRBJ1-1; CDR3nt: TGTGCCTTCTCCCGGCAGCAGAACACTGAAGCTTTCTTT; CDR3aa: CAFSRQQNTEAFF
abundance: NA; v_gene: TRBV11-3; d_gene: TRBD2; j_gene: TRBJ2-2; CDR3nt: TGTGCCAGCAGCTTTAGCGGGAGCTACACCGGGGAGCTGTTTTTT; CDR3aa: CASSFSGSYTGELFF
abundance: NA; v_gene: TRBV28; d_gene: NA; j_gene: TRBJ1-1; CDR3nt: TGTGCCAGCAGATCTATTACGGTGAACACTGAAGCTTTCTTT; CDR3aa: CASRSITVNTEAFF
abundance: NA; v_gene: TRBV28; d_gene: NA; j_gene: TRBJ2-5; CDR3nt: TGTGCCAGCAGTGGGGCACGGGAGACCCAGTACTTC; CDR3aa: CASSGARETQYF
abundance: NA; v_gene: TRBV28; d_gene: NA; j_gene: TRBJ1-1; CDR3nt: TGTGCCAGCAGATCCGTAGACACTGAAGCTTTCTTT; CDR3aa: CASRSVDTEAFF
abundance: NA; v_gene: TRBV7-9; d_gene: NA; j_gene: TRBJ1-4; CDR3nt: TGTGCCAGCAGCCCCCCCAGCGCAAATGAAAAACTGTTTTTT; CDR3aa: CASSPPSANEKLFF
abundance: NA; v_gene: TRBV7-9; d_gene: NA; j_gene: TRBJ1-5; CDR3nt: TGTGCCAGCAGCTTAGGAAATAGCAATCAGCCCCAGCATTTT; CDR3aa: CASSLGNSNQPQHF
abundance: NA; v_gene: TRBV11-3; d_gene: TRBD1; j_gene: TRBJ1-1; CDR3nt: TGTGCCAGCAGCTTAACAGGGGGTGACACTGAAGCTTTCTTT; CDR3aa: CASSLTGGDTEAFF
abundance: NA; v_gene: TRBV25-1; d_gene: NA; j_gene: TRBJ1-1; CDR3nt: TGTGCCAGCAGTGGGACGGCGAACACTGAAGCTTTCTTT; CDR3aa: CASSGTANTEAFF
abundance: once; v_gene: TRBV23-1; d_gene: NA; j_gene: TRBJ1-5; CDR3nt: TGCGCCAGCAGTTCGGGGCGCAATCAGCCCCAGCATTTT; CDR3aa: CASSSGRNQPQHF
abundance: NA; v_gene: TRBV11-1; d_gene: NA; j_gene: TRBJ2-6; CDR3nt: TGTGCCAGCAGCTCCAGTATGGGGGGTGGCTCTGGGGCCAACGTCCTGACTTTC; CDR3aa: CASSSSMGGGSGANVLTF
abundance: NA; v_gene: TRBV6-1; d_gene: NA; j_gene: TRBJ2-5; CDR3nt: TGTGCCAGCAGTGAAGGGCGCTTACAAGAGACCCAGTACTTC; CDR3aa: CASSEGRLQETQYF
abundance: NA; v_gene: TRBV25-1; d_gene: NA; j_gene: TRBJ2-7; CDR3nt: TGTGCCAGCAGTGGGGGGGTGACCCGCTCCTACGAGCAGTACTTC; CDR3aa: CASSGGVTRSYEQYF
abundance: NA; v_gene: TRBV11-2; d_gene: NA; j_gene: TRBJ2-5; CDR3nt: TGTGCCAGCAGCTTAGTTGAAGAGACCCAGTACTTC; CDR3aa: CASSLVEETQYF
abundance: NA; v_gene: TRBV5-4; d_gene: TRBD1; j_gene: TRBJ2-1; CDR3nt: TGTGCCAGCAGCTTGGGAGGGACAGGGGGCAATGAGCAGTTCTTC; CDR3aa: CASSLGGTGGNEQFF
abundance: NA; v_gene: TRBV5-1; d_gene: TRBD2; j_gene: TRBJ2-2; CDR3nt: TGCGCCAGCACGAGACTAGCGGAAAACACCGGGGAGCTGTTTTTT; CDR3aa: CASTRLAENTGELFF
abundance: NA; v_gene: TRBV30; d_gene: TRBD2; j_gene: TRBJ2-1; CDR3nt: TGTGCCTGGAGTGTAAGGTCTAGCGGATACAATGAGCAGTTCTTC; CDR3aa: CAWSVRSSGYNEQFF
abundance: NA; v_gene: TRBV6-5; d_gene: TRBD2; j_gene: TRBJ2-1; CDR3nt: TGTGCCAGCAGACAGACTAGCGGGGGTTACAATGAGCAGTTCTTC; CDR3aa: CASRQTSGGYNEQFF
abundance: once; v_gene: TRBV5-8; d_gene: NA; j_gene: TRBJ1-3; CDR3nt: TGTGCCAGCAGCCCCGGACGAGGCTCTGGAAACACCATATATTTT; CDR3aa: CASSPGRGSGNTIYF
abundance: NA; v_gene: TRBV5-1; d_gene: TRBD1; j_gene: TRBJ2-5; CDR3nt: TGCGCCAGCAGCGGGACAGAAGGGGAGACCCAGTACTTC; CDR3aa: CASSGTEGETQYF
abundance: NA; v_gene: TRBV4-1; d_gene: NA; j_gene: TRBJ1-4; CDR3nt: TGCGCCAGCAGCCAAGGGGAAGGGGGAGTAGGTGAAAAACTGTTTTTT; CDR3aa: CASSQGEGGVGEKLFF
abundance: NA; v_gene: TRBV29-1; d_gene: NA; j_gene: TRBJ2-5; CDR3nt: TGCAGCGCCGCGCAGGGGAACCAAGAGACCCAGTACTTC; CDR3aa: CSAAQGNQETQYF
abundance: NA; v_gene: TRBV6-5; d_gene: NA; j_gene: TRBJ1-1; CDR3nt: TGTGCCAGCAGTCGGGATGGGAGAACTGAAGCTTTCTTT; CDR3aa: CASSRDGRTEAFF
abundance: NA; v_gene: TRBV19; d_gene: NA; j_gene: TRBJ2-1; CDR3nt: TGTGCCAGTGCCGCACTAGGACGGGAGCAGTTCTTC; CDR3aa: CASAALGREQFF
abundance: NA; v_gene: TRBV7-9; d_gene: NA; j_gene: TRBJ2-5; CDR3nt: TGTGCCAGCAGTGACGTTGAGACCCAGTACTTC; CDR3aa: CASSDVETQYF
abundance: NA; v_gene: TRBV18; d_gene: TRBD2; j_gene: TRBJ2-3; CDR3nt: TGTGCCAGCTCACCACCCGGGACTAGCGGTCGCACAGATACGCAGTATTTT; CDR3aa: CASSPPGTSGRTDTQYF
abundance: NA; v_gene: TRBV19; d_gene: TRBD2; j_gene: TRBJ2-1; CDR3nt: TGTGCCAGTAGGGGGACTAGCGGGAGTTCCTACAATGAGCAGTTCTTC; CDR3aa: CASRGTSGSSYNEQFF
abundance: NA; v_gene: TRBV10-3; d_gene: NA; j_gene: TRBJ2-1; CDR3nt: TGTGCCATCACGGCACTACTTCAGGGGGAGCAGTTCTTC; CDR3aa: CAITALLQGEQFF
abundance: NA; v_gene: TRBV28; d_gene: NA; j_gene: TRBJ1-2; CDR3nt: TGTGCCAGCAGTTTATTTAGGGGTCCCGGTGGCTACACCTTC; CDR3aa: CASSLFRGPGGYTF